This T cell receptor beta chain originates from a study of a mutant IDH1 vaccine in newly diagnosed glioma. Repertoires were generated with immunoSEQ multiplex PCR, while TCRdb's copy carries only in-frame clones and drops some. Of around 26,000 clones in the sample, about 80% were seen once. As concerns this clone: The antigen is unknown.

Time point defined: week 47, end of study. The content of each vaccine dose was 300 ug of mutant IDH1 20-mer peptide, and topical imiquimod accompanied it. Germline CDR1 reads SGHVS; CDR2 reads FQNEAQ. V was shortened by 5 bases and J by 1 base, with 9 bases between the two germline ends. The CDR3 runs 15 residues. The chain recombines TRBV7-8 with TRBJ2-6; D call uncertain. Sequences were derived from PBMCs, sampled from a glioma patient whose treatment included an IDH1 peptide vaccine. The source of this sequence is a man aged 35-49 years with glioma. Some clones in this sample may be carry-over from other donors' samples. The CDR3 sequence: CASSPAESGANVLTF. CDR3 nucleotide sequence: TGTGCCAGCAGCCCCGCCGAGTCTGGGGCCAACGTCCTGACTTTC.